This TCR beta chain was captured by sequencing in a study of T cells in localized non-small cell lung cancer. CDR1 and CDR2 (germline): SNHLY, FYNNEI. V lost 3 bases to trimming and J lost 1 base, with 6 bases between them. This CDR3 is 13 amino acids long. Sequenced by immunoSEQ multiplex PCR; TCRdb stores in-frame clones only, minus some. The data show tens of thousands of clones, about 92% seen once. The rearrangement uses TRBV2 and TRBJ1-1, with D unresolved. This TCR derives from a female donor older than 55 with stage I lung adenocarcinoma. Here the sequenced sample was peripheral blood, taken before any cancer treatment. CDR3 DNA sequence: TGTGCCAGCAGTGACCGTGAGAACACTGAAGCTTTCTTT. Amino acids: CASSDRENTEAFF.